These 30 T cell receptor beta chains were all obtained from the same sample, sequenced in a study of shared clonotypes between healthy human individuals (dated by TCRdb to about 2020). Libraries were built with the immunoSEQ multiplex PCR assay. Sourced from immuneACCESS, this table was stored by TCRdb with only in-frame sequences that have V and J called. A share of the clones is absent; for the studies checked, an unresolved V gene accounts for under half, and the remainder has no known explanation. The sample table contains 600,000 to 750,000 clones; only one count was recorded for 90% of them. The ten largest clones represent 34% of the sample. Input material: memory CD8+ T cells from PBMCs. The cell subset or site label, as the study defines it: CD45RO+ cells pooled with CCR7-negative TemRA cells. Every receptor here comes from a young man in good health. Some clones in this sample may be carry-over from other donors' samples.

This clone was observed a single time. V usage is TRBV6-1 and J usage is TRBJ2-1, with D possibly TRBD1 on 7 matching bases. V lost 10 bases and J lost 10, with 11 bases in between. CDR3 length equals 10 residues. Germline V gene sequence: CDR1 MNHNS, CDR2 SASEGT. CDR3 in DNA: TGTGCCACCAGGGGGGTCGAGCAGTTCTTC. Residues: CATRGVEQFF.

The rearrangement links TRBV7-2 to TRBJ2-5, with a tentative D call TRBD1 (6 bases). Deletions cut 1 base from V and 2 bases from J, with 11 bases between. Germline assignment: CDR1 SGHTA and CDR2 FQGNSA. The CDR3 contains 15 residues. The CDR3 protein is CASSLDQGWQETQYF. The CDR3 DNA sequence: TGTGCCAGCAGCTTAGACCAGGGGTGGCAAGAGACCCAGTACTTC.

This chain connects TRBV10-1 to TRBJ1-4, with 7 bases aligning to TRBD1. The CDR3 runs 14 residues. J gave up 3 bases and V 3 bases, and 1 base lay outside the gene matches. The germline CDR1 and CDR2 sequences are WNHNN and SYGVQD (reference sequence). CDR3 DNA: TGCGCCAGCAGTGATGGGACAGCTAATGAAAAACTGTTTTTT. This gives the protein CASSDGTANEKLFF.

The CDR3 loop is CASSPTGPPQHF. DNA for the CDR3: TGTGCCAGCAGCCCGACCGGACCGCCCCAGCATTTT. The chain links TRBV28 to TRBJ1-5; D is undetermined. The CDR3 length is 12 residues. V was pared by 6 bases and J by 9 bases, with 12 bases between. The germline V gene encodes CDR1 MDHEN and CDR2 SYDVKM.

In the case of this clone: This sample includes further DNA sequences coding for the same CDR3. The CDR3 protein is CASSLSRGTGELFF. CDR3 DNA: TGTGCCAGCAGTTTATCAAGGGGGACCGGGGAGCTGTTTTTT. The rearrangement uses TRBV27 and TRBJ2-2; tentative D call: TRBD1 (6 bases). Trimming took off 0 bases at V and 5 bases at J, with 7 bases between the two ends. From germline, CDR1 is MNHEY and CDR2 SMNVEV (reference sequence). CDR3 length: 14 amino acids.

The V gene is TRBV27, the J gene TRBJ2-1, with 9 bases that match TRBD1. The CDR3 length is 18 residues. Germline V gene data show CDR1 as MNHEY and CDR2 as SMNVEV (reference sequence). The junction had 15 bases not matched to a gene; V was cut back by 6 bases and J by 3 bases. CDR3: CASSNPPLRDRDYNEQFF. DNA for the CDR3: TGTGCCAGCAGCAACCCCCCCCTTCGGGACAGGGACTACAATGAGCAGTTCTTC.

This chain connects TRBV29-1 to TRBJ1-1; possible D gene TRBD1, 5 bases. The CDR3 is 14 amino acids. In germline, CDR1 is SQVTM, CDR2 ANQGSEA. Between the trimmed V and J ends, which lost 3 bases and 3 bases, there was a span of 14 bases. CDR3 residues: CSVDRAGIYTEAFF. Here the CDR3 DNA reads TGCAGCGTTGATAGGGCAGGGATTTACACTGAAGCTTTCTTT.

The chain joins TRBV13 to TRBJ1-1; D unresolved. This CDR3 spans 17 amino acids. The germline V and J ends were trimmed by 0 bases and 0 bases, with 14 bases remaining between them. Germline CDR1 PRHDT, CDR2 FYEKMQ (reference sequence). CDR3 loop: CASSLGVGGRMNTEAFF. The CDR3 nucleotides read TGTGCCAGCAGCTTAGGCGTAGGAGGGCGGATGAACACTGAAGCTTTCTTT. Based on the CDR3 plus reference TRBV13 and TRBJ1-1, the full variable domain is AAGVIQSPRHLIKEKRETATLKCYPIPRHDTVYWYQQGPGQDPQFLISFYEKMQSDKGSIPDRFSAQQFSDYHSELNMSSLELGDSALYFCASSLGVGGRMNTEAFFGQGTRLTVV.

In the case of this clone: Different DNA sequences within this sample yield the same CDR3. This chain joins TRBV19 and TRBJ1-1; 9 bases align to TRBD1. The CDR3 runs to 13 residues. Germline values: CDR1 LNHDA, CDR2 SQIVND (reference sequence). V trimming: 5 bases; J trimming: 4 bases; junction bases outside the gene matches: 2. CDR3 amino acids: CASSSTGGTEAFF. The CDR3 nucleotides are TGTGCCAGTAGTTCGACAGGGGGCACTGAAGCTTTCTTT.

The chain recombines TRBV4-2 with TRBJ2-1; 8 bases fit TRBD2. V lost 0 bases to trimming and J lost 6 bases; unmatched junction nucleotides: 4. This CDR3 region has 15 residues. CDR1 and CDR2 from the germline V gene are LGHNA and YNFKEQ. The CDR3 here is CASSQDPGGVNEQFF. CDR3 sequence (DNA): TGTGCCAGCAGCCAAGATCCCGGGGGGGTCAATGAGCAGTTCTTC.

The chain recombines TRBV19 with TRBJ2-6, with D unclear. Germline values: CDR1 LNHDA, CDR2 SQIVND (reference sequence). V dropped 7 bases and J dropped 0 bases, with 16 bases sitting between them. This CDR3 contains 17 residues. The CDR3 protein is CASTPIPRDSGANVLTF. As DNA, the CDR3 is TGTGCCAGTACCCCTATTCCCAGAGACTCTGGGGCCAACGTCCTGACTTTC.

The chain employs TRBV6-1 and TRBJ2-7, with 8 bases that match TRBD1. The germline gives CDR1 MNHNS, CDR2 SASEGT. J was trimmed by 3 bases and V by 6 bases; bases with no gene match: 4. The CDR3 length is 13 residues. CDR3 sequence: CASRGDRIYEQYF. The CDR3 coding sequence is TGTGCCAGCAGAGGGGACAGGATCTACGAGCAGTACTTC.

The J gene is TRBJ2-1, the V gene TRBV10-2; 8 positions match TRBD2. Germline trimming cut 2 bases from V and 9 bases from J; bases unmatched to any gene: 3. CDR1 is WSHSY, CDR2 SAAADI, per germline. There are 13 residues in the CDR3. The CDR3 here is CASSEGTRVEQFF. In DNA, the CDR3 is TGCGCCAGCAGTGAGGGGACTAGGGTTGAGCAGTTCTTC.

CDR3: CASSLGTGLGSPLHF. The CDR3 DNA reads TGTGCCAGCAGCTTGGGAACAGGGCTTGGTTCACCCCTCCACTTT. The chain joins TRBV5-6 to TRBJ1-6; D is possibly TRBD1 (6 bases). CDR3 length: 15 amino acids. Trimming took off 0 bases at V and 9 bases at J, with 13 bases between the two ends. Germline V gene sequence: CDR1 SGHDT, CDR2 YYEEEE.

The J gene is TRBJ2-3, the V gene TRBV27; a possible D gene is TRBD2 (5 bases). The CDR3 extends over 15 amino acids. The germline CDR1 and CDR2 sequences are MNHEY and SMNVEV (reference sequence). The V end was cut by 2 bases, the J end by 6 bases, with 15 bases between. The CDR3 here is CASSLTGSSSDTQYF. The CDR3 region has the DNA TGTGCCAGCAGTTTAACGGGATCCTCTTCGGATACGCAGTATTTT.

Details on this clone: The same CDR3 can be traced to other DNA sequences in this sample. The chain couples TRBV2 to TRBJ2-7; D might be TRBD1 (5 bases). The CDR3 contains 13 residues. Per germline, CDR1 SNHLY and CDR2 FYNNEI. The ends were cut back, 4 bases at V and 6 bases at J, with 13 bases in the middle. CDR3 coding DNA: TGTGCCAGCAGTGTACCGAAGGGGTCCGAGCAGTACTTC. As protein: CASSVPKGSEQYF.

The V call is TRBV7-2, the J call TRBJ2-7; 8 bases are a match to TRBD2. CDR1 is SGHTA, CDR2 FQGNSA, per germline. V trimming: 7 bases; J trimming: 6 bases; junction bases outside the gene matches: 8. The CDR3 is 13 residues long. CDR3 in amino acids: CASTRAGGGEQYF. The CDR3 DNA reads as TGTGCCAGCACCCGAGCCGGGGGGGGCGAGCAGTACTTC. The whole variable domain, filled in from reference TRBV7-2 and TRBJ2-7, reads GAGVSQSPSNKVTEKGKDVELRCDPISGHTALYWYRQSLGQGLEFLIYFQGNSAPDKSGLPSDRFSAERTGGSVSTLTIQRTQQEDSAVYLCASTRAGGGEQYFGPGTRLTVT.

The rearrangement joins TRBV6-5 to TRBJ2-5; the D gene is possibly TRBD2 (5 bases). This CDR3 region has 13 residues. Germline CDR1 and CDR2: MNHEY and SVGAGI. Trimming removed 8 bases at V and 1 base at J, with 11 bases between. Here the CDR3 DNA reads TGTGCCAGCTCGTCGGCGGGCCAAGAGACCCAGTACTTC. Its protein product is CASSSAGQETQYF.

To note about this clone: This same CDR3 is encoded by further DNA sequences in the sample. This chain joins TRBV7-9 and TRBJ1-1; unclear D gene. The germline V and J ends were trimmed by 1 base and 8 bases, with 8 bases remaining between them. The CDR3 runs 12 residues. CDR1 is SEHNR, CDR2 FQNEAQ, per germline (reference sequence). In DNA form, the CDR3 reads TGTGCCAGCAGCTTAGGCCGGCTCGAAGCTTTCTTT. Its translation is CASSLGRLEAFF.

The chain has TRBV14 and TRBJ1-3; weak D call: TRBD1 (5 bases). CDR1 and CDR2 (germline): SGHDN, FVKESK. Deletions cut 0 bases from V and 1 base from J, with 10 bases between. This CDR3 is 16 amino acids long. CDR3 protein: CASSQDTGGSGNTIYF. CDR3 DNA sequence: TGTGCCAGCAGCCAAGATACGGGGGGATCTGGAAACACCATATATTTT.

This clone is a singleton in its sample. This chain joins TRBV27 and TRBJ1-5; tentative D call: TRBD1 (5 bases). The ends were cut back, 5 bases at V and 0 bases at J, with 8 bases in the middle. The germline V gene has CDR1 MNHEY and CDR2 SMNVEV (reference sequence). This CDR3 region has 14 residues. This CDR3 is CASSTTGSNQPQHF. The DNA of the CDR3 is TGTGCCAGCAGTACCACAGGTAGCAATCAGCCCCAGCATTTT.

The V gene is TRBV30, the J gene TRBJ2-2; 7 bases are shared with TRBD1. V shed 8 bases, J shed 2 bases, and the junction held 2 bases outside the gene matches. Germline V gene data show CDR1 as GTSNPN and CDR2 as SVGIG (reference sequence). The CDR3 is 12 residues long. CDR3 nucleotide sequence: TGTGCCGAGGGGGCCAACACCGGGGAGCTGTTTTTT. This gives the protein CAEGANTGELFF.

The chain joins TRBV9 to TRBJ2-1, with unresolved D. This CDR3 has 13 residues. The V gene's germline CDR1 is SGDLS and CDR2 YYNGEE. V was pared by 3 bases and J by 5 bases, with 9 bases between. In nucleotides, the CDR3 is TGTGCCAGCAGCGAGGGTAATAACAATGAGCAGTTCTTC. It is translated as CASSEGNNNEQFF. Full variable domain (remainder filled in from reference TRBV9 and TRBJ2-1): DSGVTQTPKHLITATGQRVTLRCSPRSGDLSVYWYQQSLDQGLQFLIQYYNGEERAKGNILERFSAQQFPDLHSELNLSSLELGDSALYFCASSEGNNNEQFFGPGTRLTVL.

V gene TRBV13 combines with J gene TRBJ2-1; D remains unclear. Germline CDR1 PRHDT, CDR2 FYEKMQ (reference sequence). The V gene lost 5 bases and the J gene lost 7 bases, with 15 bases spanning the gap. The CDR3 has 14 amino acids. The DNA of the CDR3 is TGTGCCAGCAGCGTCCCGGGCCGAAGAAATGAGCAGTTCTTC. Amino acid sequence: CASSVPGRRNEQFF.

This clone has only a few counts. V usage is TRBV2 and J usage is TRBJ1-1, with a tentative D call TRBD1 (6 bases). Germline loops: CDR1 SNHLY, CDR2 FYNNEI. The CDR3 has 17 amino acids. V was trimmed by 4 bases and J by 0 bases, leaving 18 bases between them. CDR3 amino acids: CASSGLRTVSMNTEAFF. The CDR3 DNA reads TGTGCCAGCAGTGGCTTACGGACAGTAAGCATGAACACTGAAGCTTTCTTT.

To note about this clone: The sample contains more than one DNA sequence encoding this CDR3. The J gene is TRBJ1-1, the V gene TRBV5-1; tentatively, D is TRBD1 (5 bases). The germline V gene has CDR1 SGHRS and CDR2 YFSETQ. This CDR3 comprises 14 residues. V gave up 4 bases and J gave up 3 bases, with 13 bases separating them. The chain's CDR3 is CASSLGTGYTEAFF. The CDR3 region has the DNA TGCGCCAGCAGCCTGGGGACCGGCTACACTGAAGCTTTCTTT.

V is TRBV7-6 and J is TRBJ2-7; 11 bases are a match to TRBD2. There are 16 residues in the CDR3. The V gene's germline CDR1 is SGHVS and CDR2 FNYEAQ. J was trimmed by 5 bases and V by 4 bases; bases with no gene match: 10. The CDR3 protein is CASSSRLAGGPHEQYF. As DNA, the CDR3 is TGTGCCAGCAGCTCCCGGCTAGCGGGAGGCCCCCACGAGCAGTACTTC. Full variable domain (remainder filled in from reference TRBV7-6 and TRBJ2-7): GAGVSQSPRYKVTKRGQDVALRCDPISGHVSLYWYRQALGQGPEFLTYFNYEAQQDKSGLPNDRFSAERPEGSISTLTIQRTEQRDSAMYRCASSSRLAGGPHEQYFGPGTRLTVT.

The chain carries TRBV11-2 and TRBJ2-4, with D perhaps TRBD1 or TRBD2 (5 bases each). The CDR3 has 16 amino acids. Looked up from germline, CDR1 is SGHAT and CDR2 is FQNNGV. V was cut by 5 bases and J by 1 base, with 15 bases left in between. The CDR3 sequence: CASSPGPGTAKNIQYF. CDR3 coding DNA: TGTGCCAGCAGCCCGGGACCCGGGACCGCCAAAAACATTCAGTACTTC.

V and J are TRBV9 and TRBJ2-2; weak D call: TRBD2 (5 bases). The germline V and J ends were trimmed by 7 bases and 6 bases, with 16 bases remaining between them. The CDR3 length is 14 residues. Germline V CDR1 and CDR2: SGDLS, YYNGEE. CDR3 residues: CASGQADGAGELFF. The DNA of the CDR3 is TGTGCCAGCGGCCAAGCGGATGGGGCCGGGGAGCTGTTTTTT.

The table lists this clone with a count of one. The chain couples TRBV9 to TRBJ2-3; D perhaps matches TRBD1 (5 bases). V was pared by 2 bases and J by 0 bases, with 10 bases between. This CDR3 contains 15 residues. Germline CDR1 SGDLS, CDR2 YYNGEE. The CDR3 nucleotides read TGTGCCAGCAGCGTCGACAGATCTAGCACAGATACGCAGTATTTT. This encodes CASSVDRSSTDTQYF.